This T cell receptor beta chain was identified during a study of shared clonotypes between healthy human individuals (dated by TCRdb to 2020 to 2022). With regard to the full study: The cohort comprised a couple of women and a few men aged 18 to 49 years. To estimate repertoire size and how much clonotype sharing occurs between individuals, the study deeply sequenced the blood TCR repertoires of five healthy adults. Each donor's leukapheresis produced roughly between about 0.8 and 10 billion PBMCs. To increase sequencing depth and limit assay-specific biases, TCR repertoire library preparation and sequencing were carried out by different laboratories using diverse techniques. Per donor, three plates each were used for CD4 naive and CD4 memory, two for CD8 naive, and one for CD8 memory. Study-wide findings and limitations: Compared with non-shared clonotypes, the clonotypes found in all four sorted-subset donors had higher generation probabilities. Approximately 5% of naive CD4, 3.5% of naive CD8, 2.3% of memory CD4, and over 0.35% of memory CD8 clonotypes were shared across several donors. Larger estimated clonotype richness was generally found for naive subsets than for memory subsets. Because the study included a small number of donors, the genetic and exposure-history diversity represented was limited. Pairwise subsampling indicated that sequencing depth was expected to affect the degree of clonotype sharing among donors. Sampling was restricted to blood, and TCR repertoires in tissue are likely to differ from TCR repertoires in blood. Even with the large sequencing depth, rarefaction of the sorted-subset datasets indicated that sequencing was incomplete.

The donors were healthy, HIV-negative adults with no recently reported acute infections or vaccinations. Every donor was a Caucasian adult residing in Nashville, Tennessee, USA. CD4+ T cells were enriched by magnetic negative selection; naive cells were then positively selected on CD45RA, and the negative fraction formed the memory subset. Blood was obtained by leukapheresis, after which PBMCs were separated by Ficoll-Histopaque density gradient centrifugation and cryopreserved in liquid nitrogen vapor phase. Analytical flow cytometry was used to check the purity and quantity of every magnetically sorted T cell population. From each sorted fraction, genomic DNA was isolated and quantified by UV absorbance on a Nanodrop 2000c. Using the deep immunoSEQ assay, multiplex PCR amplified TCR CDR3 regions from genomic DNA. Genomic DNA extracted from each cell subset was distributed evenly over all wells of several immunoSEQ 96-well plates, and each plate served as one replicate. For sorted subsets, each replicate PCR was loaded with approximately 190 ng genomic DNA, equivalent to 30,000 or so T cell genomes. Purified libraries were quantified with a Qubit 3.0 fluorometer, sized on a Bioanalyzer 2100, and re-quantified with the KAPA Library Quantification kit. Each immunoSEQ 96-well plate was sequenced on its own single-read 150-cycle Illumina NextSeq 550 flow cell. Regarding the original processing steps: Because the immunoSEQ output held only junctional sequences and lacked quality scores, the filtering could not match the filtering applied to full-length reads. To assign V/J genes and CDR3, sequences were annotated using PyIR, a Python wrapper for IgBLAST v1.9, with IMGT germline references. Reads were filtered out if the reads had weak V/J assignments (E-value above 1e-6), no CDR3, stop codons, out-of-frame junctions, or ambiguous translated residues. V3J clonotypes were defined by identical inferred V gene, J gene, and CDR3 amino acid sequence. The percentage overlap between two repertoires was calculated by dividing the number of shared unique clonotypes by the size of the smaller repertoire. RTK rarefaction, the Chao1 estimator, and Recon v2.1 estimates of unobserved clonotypes were used to assess repertoire richness. Generation probabilities for all TCRbeta clonotypes obtained by the gDNA method from a handful of donors were computed using OLGA. The clones in this table, taken by TCRdb from immuneACCESS, are in-frame only. Not every clone is retained; where verified, under half of the shortfall comes from an unresolved V gene, and the cause of the rest is unknown. The DNA was the basis for D and trimming; V, J and clone size are from that table. The sample table contains 850,000 to 1,200,000 clones; only one count was recorded for approximately 76% of them. The ten largest clones capture approximately 1.5% of the sample.

Comments on this clone: The antigen this receptor binds is unknown. Base qualities are not at hand, and no much larger clone is one base apart.

Between the V and J ends, shortened by 0 bases and 4 bases respectively, the junction contains 15 bases. The germline V gene (reference sequence) provides CDR1 GTSNPN and CDR2 SVGIG. The CDR3 covers 15 residues, taking in both the cysteine and the phenylalanine. Of all the DNA, just the CDR3 is kept, 45 bases in frame from base 1. This TCR came from a man between 18 and 29 years old in good health. The V gene is TRBV30 and the J gene is TRBJ2-5, with the D call tentatively TRBD1 or TRBD2, each fitting 6 bases. The source material was memory CD4+ T cells sorted from blood. In light of the paper, this sample's cell subset or site label describes: CD45RA-negative fraction. The CDR3 here reads CAWSVVGGHGETQYF. In nucleotide form, the sequence is TGTGCCTGGAGTGTAGTGGGGGGACACGGAGAGACCCAGTACTTC.